This entry lists 11 T cell receptor beta chains sequenced from one sample in a study of T-cell memory formation after mild COVID-19. Via MiXCR, TCRdb re-called the 5' RACE reads, giving one row per CDR3 protein. The table includes fewer than 650,000 distinct CDR3 sequences, 15% to 20% detected once. What was sequenced was PBMCs or a T cell subset sorted from them (not recorded which). The receptors derive from an adult woman who had mild COVID-19 (a few samples of this study predate the infection). Cell type and time point are not known.

This CDR3 is CASSLGLAGQTGELFF. In nucleotides, the CDR3 is TGTGCCAGCAGCTTGGGACTAGCGGGGCAAACCGGGGAGCTGTTTTTT. The chain is built from TRBV5-4 and TRBJ2-2; 11 nucleotides agree with TRBD2. CDR3 length: 16 residues. Per the germline V gene, CDR1 is SGHNT and CDR2 is YYREEE (reference sequence). With 0 bases clipped from V and 5 bases from J, the junction kept 3 bases outside the gene matches.

The chain carries TRBV29-1 and TRBJ2-7; D may be TRBD2 (6 bases). CDR3 length: 16 amino acids. V shed 7 bases and J shed 0 bases, with 22 bases lying between them. The germline CDR1 and CDR2 sequences are SQVTM and ANQGSEA. The CDR3 DNA reads as TGCAGCGCCTTGGGGAGGTTGGGGGATCCCTCCTACGAGCAGTACTTC. It codes for CSALGRLGDPSYEQYF.

The rearrangement links TRBV5-1 to TRBJ1-1; no clear D gene. The CDR3 is 14 residues long. From germline, CDR1 is SGHRS and CDR2 YFSETQ. Trimming removed 0 bases at V and 11 bases at J, with 17 bases between. The CDR3 nucleotides are TGCGCCAGCAGCTTGGAGTGGGGTGACAATGCGGCTTTCTTT. Residues: CASSLEWGDNAAFF.

This clonotype was seen more than once but under ten times. This chain connects TRBV12-3 or TRBV12-4 to TRBJ1-1; possibly TRBD1 for D (5 bases). The CDR3 covers 15 residues. Trimming shortened V by 0 bases and J by 5 bases, and 13 bases separated the two germline ends. The CDR3 reads CASSLARQIRTEAFF. The CDR3 DNA reads TGTGCCAGCAGTTTAGCCCGACAGATTCGAACTGAAGCTTTCTTT.

This clonotype was recorded at least ten times. This sequence joins TRBV24-1 and TRBJ2-3, with D maybe TRBD1 (6 bases). CDR3 length equals 15 residues. Trimming cost V 4 bases and J 5 bases, with 15 bases left between them. The germline V gene encodes CDR1 KGHDR and CDR2 SFDVKD. Here the CDR3 DNA reads TGTGCCACCAGTGACCAGGGGTCTGCTGGAGATACGCAGTATTTT. Translating gives CATSDQGSAGDTQYF.

This clonotype was counted many times. This chain links TRBV4-1 with TRBJ2-3; 8 bases align to TRBD2. This CDR3 has 14 amino acids. CDR1 and CDR2 from the germline V gene are MGHRA and YSYEKL. Trimming removed 1 base from V and 6 bases from J; junction bases left unmatched: 3. The DNA of the CDR3 is TGCGCCAGCAGCCAAGGCGGGGGGTGGGATACGCAGTATTTT. Its protein is CASSQGGGWDTQYF.

This clonotype was recorded a few times. The chain links TRBV12-3 or TRBV12-4 to TRBJ1-2; D may be TRBD1 (6 bases). This CDR3 comprises 12 residues. V lost 3 bases, J lost 6 bases, and 8 bases lay in between. CDR3 loop: CASSFYRDGYTF. The CDR3 region has the DNA TGTGCCAGCAGTTTTTACAGGGATGGCTACACCTTC.

V is TRBV7-3 and J is TRBJ2-7, with 9 positions matching TRBD1. The germline V gene encodes CDR1 SGHTA and CDR2 FQGTGA. The CDR3 is 15 residues long. V lost 5 bases, J lost 2 bases, and 7 bases stayed unmatched. This chain's CDR3 is CASSPGQGWAYEQYF. CDR3 DNA: TGTGCCAGCAGCCCGGGACAGGGTTGGGCCTACGAGCAGTACTTC. Looking up the rest from reference TRBV7-3 and TRBJ2-7 gives the full variable domain: GAGVSQTPSNKVTEKGKYVELRCDPISGHTALYWYRQSLGQGPEFLIYFQGTGAADDSGLPNDRFFAVRPEGSVSTLKIQRTERGDSAVYLCASSPGQGWAYEQYFGPGTRLTVT.

The count of this clonotype is one. J is TRBJ1-1 and V is TRBV5-6, with D tentatively TRBD1 (6 bases). The CDR3 is 12 residues long. Germline loops: CDR1 SGHDT, CDR2 YYEEEE. Trimming cost V 6 bases and J 6 bases, with 12 bases left between them. The chain's CDR3 is CASNPQGSEAFF. The CDR3 DNA reads TGTGCCAGCAACCCACAGGGCTCTGAAGCTTTCTTT.

The chain is built from TRBV24-1 and TRBJ2-5; 8 bases are shared with TRBD1. V shed 4 bases and J 2 bases; nucleotides not matched to a gene: 5. Germline lookup yields CDR1 KGHDR and CDR2 SFDVKD. This CDR3 is built from 15 residues. The CDR3 here is CATSDSGTGQETQYF. The CDR3 nucleotides read TGTGCCACCAGTGACTCCGGGACAGGACAAGAGACCCAGTACTTC.

This rearrangement joins TRBV27 to TRBJ2-7; weak D call: TRBD1 (6 bases). Trimming shortened V by 2 bases and J by 3 bases, and 11 bases separated the two germline ends. The V gene's germline CDR1 is MNHEY and CDR2 SMNVEV (reference sequence). The CDR3 covers 14 residues. The CDR3 region has the DNA TGTGCCAGCAGTTTACGGTACAGGGTCTACGAGCAGTACTTC. It encodes CASSLRYRVYEQYF.